Listed here is a single TCR beta chain. As yet, its antigen is unknown. Germline V lookup: CDR1 SGHTA, CDR2 FQGNSA. Trimming took off 4 bases at V and 2 bases at J, with 17 bases between the two ends. The CDR3 runs 16 residues. These data belong to a study of T cell responses to AZD1222 COVID-19 vaccine. General study points: Among the donors, most were white British and more were female, and clonal diversity was possibly underestimated.

Assay: immunoSEQ multiplex PCR; the TCRdb copy retains only in-frame clones and omits some. The sample shows roughly 91,000 clones, roughly 85% of them seen only once. The V and J genes are TRBV7-2 and TRBJ1-1, with a tentative D call TRBD1 (6 bases). The source was peripheral blood, collected on day 0 of AZD1222 vaccination. This clonotype was sampled from an adult in good health. The CDR3 sequence: CASSSPAGVGNTEAFF. DNA of the CDR3: TGTGCCAGCAGCTCCCCGGCAGGGGTGGGTAACACTGAAGCTTTCTTT.